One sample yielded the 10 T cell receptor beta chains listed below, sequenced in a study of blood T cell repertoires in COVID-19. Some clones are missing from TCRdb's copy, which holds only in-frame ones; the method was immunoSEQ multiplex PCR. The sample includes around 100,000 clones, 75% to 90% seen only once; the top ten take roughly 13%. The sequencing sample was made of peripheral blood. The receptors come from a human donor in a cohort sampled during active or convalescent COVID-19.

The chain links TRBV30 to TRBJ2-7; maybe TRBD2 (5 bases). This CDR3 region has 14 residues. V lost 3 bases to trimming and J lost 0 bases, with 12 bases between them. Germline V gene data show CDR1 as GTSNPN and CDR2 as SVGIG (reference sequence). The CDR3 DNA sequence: TGTGCCTGGAGGGCCCCGGGGAGCTCCTACGAGCAGTACTTC. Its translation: CAWRAPGSSYEQYF.

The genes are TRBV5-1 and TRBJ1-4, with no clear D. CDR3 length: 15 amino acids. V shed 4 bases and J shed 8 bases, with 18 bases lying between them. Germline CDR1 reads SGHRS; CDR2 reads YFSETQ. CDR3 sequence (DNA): TGCGCCAGCAGCCGCTCCGGACGAGAGGGCGAAAAACTGTTTTTT. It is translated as CASSRSGREGEKLFF.

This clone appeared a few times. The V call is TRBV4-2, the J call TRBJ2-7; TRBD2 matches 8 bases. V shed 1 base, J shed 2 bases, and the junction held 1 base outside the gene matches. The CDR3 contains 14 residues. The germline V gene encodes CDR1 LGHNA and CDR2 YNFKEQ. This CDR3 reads CASSQGGGTYEQYF. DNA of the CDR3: TGTGCCAGCAGCCAAGGCGGGGGGACCTACGAGCAGTACTTC.

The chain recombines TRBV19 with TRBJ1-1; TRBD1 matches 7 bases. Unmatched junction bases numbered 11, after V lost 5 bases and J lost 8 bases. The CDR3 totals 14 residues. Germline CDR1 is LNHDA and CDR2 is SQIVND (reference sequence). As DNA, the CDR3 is TGTGCCAGTAGTCCCAATGACAGGGCGGGGGAAGCTTTCTTT. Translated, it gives CASSPNDRAGEAFF.

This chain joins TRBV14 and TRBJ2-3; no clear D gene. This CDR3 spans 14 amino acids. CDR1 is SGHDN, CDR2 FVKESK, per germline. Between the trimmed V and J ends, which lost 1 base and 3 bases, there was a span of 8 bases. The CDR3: CASSQVSRTDTQYF. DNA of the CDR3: TGTGCCAGCAGCCAAGTTTCCAGGACAGATACGCAGTATTTT.

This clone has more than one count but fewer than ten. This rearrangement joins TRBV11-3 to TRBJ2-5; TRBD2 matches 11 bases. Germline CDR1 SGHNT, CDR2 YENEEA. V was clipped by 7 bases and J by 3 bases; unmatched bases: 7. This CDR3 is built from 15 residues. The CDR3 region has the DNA TGTGCCAGCACTCCCGGGACTAGCGGTAAAGAGACCCAGTACTTC. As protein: CASTPGTSGKETQYF.

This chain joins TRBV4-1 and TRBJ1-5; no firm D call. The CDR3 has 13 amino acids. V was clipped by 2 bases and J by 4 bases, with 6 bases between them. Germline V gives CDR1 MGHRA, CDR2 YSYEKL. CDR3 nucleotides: TGCGCCAGCAGCCAATTCACAAATCAGCCCCAGCATTTT. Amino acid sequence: CASSQFTNQPQHF.

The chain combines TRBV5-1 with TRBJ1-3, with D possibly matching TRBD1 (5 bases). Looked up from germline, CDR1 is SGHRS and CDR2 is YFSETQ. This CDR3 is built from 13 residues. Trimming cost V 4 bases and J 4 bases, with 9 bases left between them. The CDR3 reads CASSGGAGNTIYF. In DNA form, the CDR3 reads TGCGCCAGCAGCGGAGGGGCAGGAAACACCATATATTTT.

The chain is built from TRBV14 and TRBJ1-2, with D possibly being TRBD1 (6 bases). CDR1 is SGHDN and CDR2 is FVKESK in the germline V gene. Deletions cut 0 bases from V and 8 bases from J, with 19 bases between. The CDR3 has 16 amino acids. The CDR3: CASSQDQRTALRGYTF. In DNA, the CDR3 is TGTGCCAGCAGCCAAGATCAAAGGACAGCACTCAGGGGCTACACCTTC. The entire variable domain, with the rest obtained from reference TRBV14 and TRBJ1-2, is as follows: EAGVTQFPSHSVIEKGQTVTLRCDPISGHDNLYWYRRVMGKEIKFLLHFVKESKQDESGMPNNRFLAERTGGTYSTLKVQPAELEDSGVYFCASSQDQRTALRGYTFGSGTRLTVV.

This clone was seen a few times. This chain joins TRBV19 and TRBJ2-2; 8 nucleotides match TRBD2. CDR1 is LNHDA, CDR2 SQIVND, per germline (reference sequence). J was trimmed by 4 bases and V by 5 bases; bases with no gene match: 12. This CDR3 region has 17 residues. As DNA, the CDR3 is TGTGCCAGTAGTGTCCGGGGGGGCCCTCGAGGCACCGGGGAGCTGTTTTTT. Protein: CASSVRGGPRGTGELFF.